The 22 T cell receptor beta chains in this list originate from one sample, sequenced in a study of T cells in localized non-small cell lung cancer. Only in-frame clones appear in the TCRdb table, and some are missing; sequencing was by immunoSEQ multiplex PCR. This table has about 47,000 clones, roughly 86% appearing once. The input for sequencing was PBMCs, taken before any cancer treatment. The receptor set was obtained from a man aged 35 to 70 with stage II lung adenocarcinoma.

The CDR3 nucleotides read TGCGCCAGCAGCGCCCGGACAGGGACGGTGAACACTGAAGCTTTCTTT. Its protein is CASSARTGTVNTEAFF. The chain recombines TRBV5-1 with TRBJ1-1, with TRBD1 matching 8 bases. Looked up from germline, CDR1 is SGHRS and CDR2 is YFSETQ. Losses at the gene ends were 4 bases for V and 0 bases for J; bases not matched to a gene: 8. The CDR3 is 16 amino acids.

The rearrangement joins TRBV5-4 to TRBJ1-4; D gene ambiguous. Germline values: CDR1 SGHNT, CDR2 YYREEE (reference sequence). The CDR3 length is 16 residues. V lost 8 bases and J 5 bases, leaving 22 bases between the germline ends. The CDR3 sequence: CASQAWGGIGNEKLFF. The CDR3 coding sequence is TGTGCCAGTCAAGCTTGGGGAGGCATAGGGAATGAAAAACTGTTTTTT.

In DNA form, the CDR3 reads TGTGCCAGCAGCACCGACAGCCACACTGAAGCTTTCTTT. This sequence encodes CASSTDSHTEAFF. The chain has TRBV5-6 and TRBJ1-1; a weak D match, TRBD1 (5 bases). Deletions cut 4 bases from V and 3 bases from J, with 10 bases between. The CDR3 is 13 residues long. The germline V gene encodes CDR1 SGHDT and CDR2 YYEEEE.

The table lists this clone with a count of one. The V gene is TRBV11-2, the J gene TRBJ2-5; 7 nucleotides line up with TRBD1. V shed 5 bases and J 2 bases; nucleotides not matched to a gene: 2. Germline CDR1 SGHAT, CDR2 FQNNGV. This CDR3 is 13 amino acids long. Here the CDR3 reads CASSLGQQETQYF. The CDR3, as DNA: TGTGCCAGCAGCCTGGGACAGCAAGAGACCCAGTACTTC.

V and J are TRBV6-5 and TRBJ2-3; D possibly corresponds to TRBD2 (6 bases). Germline V gene sequence: CDR1 MNHEY, CDR2 SVGAGI. The CDR3 loop spans 14 amino acids. V gave up 5 bases and J gave up 6 bases, with 15 bases separating them. CDR3 nucleotide sequence: TGTGCCAGCAGTGATGCGGGGTCGGCGGATACGCAGTATTTT. Amino acid sequence: CASSDAGSADTQYF.

The V call is TRBV19, the J call TRBJ1-6; weak D call: TRBD1 (6 bases). Germline V gives CDR1 LNHDA, CDR2 SQIVND (reference sequence). This CDR3 is 14 amino acids long. V was trimmed by 8 bases and J by 9 bases, leaving 17 bases between them. The CDR3 sequence: CASQPTGASSPLHF. For the CDR3, the DNA is TGTGCCAGTCAACCGACGGGGGCGAGTTCACCCCTCCACTTT.

The chain recombines TRBV7-8 with TRBJ2-1, with D possibly being TRBD2 (7 bases). This CDR3 has 15 residues. Germline CDR1 and CDR2: SGHVS and FQNEAQ. V was shortened by 0 bases and J by 7 bases, with 13 bases between the two germline ends. For the CDR3, the DNA is TGTGCCAGCAGCTTAGCAGGGGGGGGGCCGAATGAGCAGTTCTTC. This translates into CASSLAGGGPNEQFF.

The rearrangement links TRBV6-6 to TRBJ2-7; D unresolved. CDR1 and CDR2 (germline): MNHNY, SVGAGI (reference sequence). This CDR3 is built from 13 residues. Trimming cost V 2 bases and J 4 bases, with 9 bases left between them. The CDR3 DNA follows: TGTGCCAGCAGTTACAGCCACGAGTACGAGCAGTACGTC. Translation gives CASSYSHEYEQYV.

In this sample, this clone turned up once. The chain joins TRBV5-5 to TRBJ1-1, with D possibly matching TRBD1 (6 bases). Germline values: CDR1 SGHKS, CDR2 YYEKEE (reference sequence). The CDR3 loop spans 15 amino acids. V was pared by 0 bases and J by 9 bases, with 18 bases between. The CDR3, as DNA: TGTGCCAGCAGCTTGGGGGGGGCCGCGGACCCGCAAGCTTTCTTT. Its translation is CASSLGGAADPQAFF.

This clone appeared a single time. This sample includes further DNA sequences coding for the same CDR3. This sequence joins TRBV7-6 and TRBJ2-1; unclear D gene. Germline lookup yields CDR1 SGHVS and CDR2 FNYEAQ. Trimming shortened V by 2 bases and J by 5 bases, and 7 bases separated the two germline ends. CDR3 length: 13 amino acids. CDR3 region: CASSLIQNNEQFF. The CDR3 region has the DNA TGTGCCAGCAGCTTAATCCAAAACAATGAGCAGTTCTTC.

In DNA form, the CDR3 reads TGTGCCAGCAGGGGGACTAGCCGGACCGGGGAGCTGTTTTTT. Translation gives CASRGTSRTGELFF. The J gene is TRBJ2-2, the V gene TRBV6-5, with 9 bases aligning to TRBD2. Germline V gives CDR1 MNHEY, CDR2 SVGAGI. This CDR3 comprises 14 residues. The trim removed 6 bases at V and 5 bases at J, leaving 4 bases unmatched.

The chain employs TRBV14 and TRBJ2-2; 7 bases fit TRBD1. The CDR3 extends over 16 amino acids. V trimming: 0 bases; J trimming: 6 bases; junction bases outside the gene matches: 7. The germline CDR1 and CDR2 sequences are SGHDN and FVKESK. The CDR3 sequence is CASSQDWDRAAGELFF. The DNA of the CDR3 is TGTGCCAGCAGCCAAGATTGGGACAGAGCCGCCGGGGAGCTGTTTTTT.

This clone was detected only a few times. The chain employs TRBV30 and TRBJ1-4; the match to TRBD1 covers 7 bases. V lost 2 bases, J lost 10 bases, and 13 bases stayed unmatched. Germline CDR1 is GTSNPN and CDR2 is SVGIG (reference sequence). There are 15 residues in the CDR3. CDR3 residues: CAWSSSQGKAGKLFF. The CDR3 coding sequence is TGTGCCTGGAGTTCATCACAGGGGAAGGCTGGAAAACTGTTTTTT.

V is TRBV5-4 and J is TRBJ1-4; D ambiguous. CDR1 is SGHNT, CDR2 YYREEE, per germline (reference sequence). The V end lost 4 bases, the J end lost 4 bases, and 8 bases lay between the germline ends. This CDR3 spans 13 amino acids. CDR3 DNA sequence: TGTGCCAGCAGCGGTGACCATAATGAAAAACTGTTTTTT. Its translation: CASSGDHNEKLFF.

The chain combines TRBV5-5 with TRBJ2-7; D may be TRBD2 (6 bases). The germline V gene encodes CDR1 SGHKS and CDR2 YYEKEE (reference sequence). This CDR3 has 12 residues. Trimming shortened V by 5 bases and J by 3 bases, and 9 bases separated the two germline ends. CDR3 in amino acids: CASSTGSYEQYF. CDR3 bases: TGTGCCAGCAGTACCGGGAGCTACGAGCAGTACTTC.

The chain is built from TRBV5-1 and TRBJ1-6; TRBD1 agrees at 11 bases. This CDR3 contains 16 residues. The ends lost 0 bases at V and 9 bases at J; junction bases unmatched: 5. Germline values: CDR1 SGHRS, CDR2 YFSETQ. Here the CDR3 reads CASSLAGQGASSPLHF. CDR3 in DNA: TGCGCCAGCAGCTTGGCCGGACAGGGGGCATCTTCACCCCTCCACTTT.

This clone showed up just a few times. This CDR3 is CASSLGSRGRSSPLHF. CDR3 bases: TGTGCCAGCAGCTTAGGGTCCCGGGGTAGGAGTTCACCCCTCCACTTT. The rearrangement uses TRBV7-2 and TRBJ1-6; D is undetermined. The germline gives CDR1 SGHTA, CDR2 FQGNSA. V lost 1 base to trimming and J lost 9 bases, with 16 bases between them. CDR3 size: 16 residues. Full variable domain (remainder filled in from reference TRBV7-2 and TRBJ1-6): GAGVSQSPSNKVTEKGKDVELRCDPISGHTALYWYRQSLGQGLEFLIYFQGNSAPDKSGLPSDRFSAERTGGSVSTLTIQRTQQEDSAVYLCASSLGSRGRSSPLHFGNGTRLTVT.

This clone was seen a single time. The J gene is TRBJ1-1, the V gene TRBV5-1; maybe TRBD1 (5 bases). CDR3 size: 12 residues. Germline V gene data show CDR1 as SGHRS and CDR2 as YFSETQ. Between the trimmed V and J ends, which lost 5 bases and 6 bases, there was a span of 11 bases. The CDR3 sequence: CASRPDSAEAFF. CDR3 sequence (DNA): TGCGCCAGCAGACCCGACAGCGCTGAAGCTTTCTTT.

This chain uses TRBV2 with TRBJ2-7, with D perhaps TRBD1 (6 bases). Trimming pared 5 bases from V and 2 bases from J, leaving 25 bases between. CDR3 length equals 18 residues. Germline assignment: CDR1 SNHLY and CDR2 FYNNEI. The CDR3 loop is CASSSLVGGQLSTYEQYF. The CDR3 DNA sequence: TGTGCCAGCAGTTCGCTAGTAGGAGGACAGCTCTCTACCTACGAGCAGTACTTC. Filled out from reference TRBV2 and TRBJ2-7, the complete variable domain reads EPEVTQTPSHQVTQMGQEVILRCVPISNHLYFYWYRQILGQKVEFLVSFYNNEISEKSEIFDDQFSVERPDGSNFTLKIRSTKLEDSAMYFCASSSLVGGQLSTYEQYFGPGTRLTVT.

The gene calls are TRBV29-1 and TRBJ2-5; 10 bases are shared with TRBD1. V lost 7 bases to trimming and J lost 5 bases; unmatched junction nucleotides: 7. The length of the CDR3 is 13 residues. The germline gives CDR1 SQVTM, CDR2 ANQGSEA. DNA of the CDR3: TGCAGCGCTAAGACAGGGGGCGGGGAGACCCAGTACTTC. It is translated as CSAKTGGGETQYF.

The rearrangement uses TRBV19 and TRBJ1-1, with D tentatively TRBD1 (5 bases). The germline V and J ends were trimmed by 6 bases and 1 base, with 9 bases remaining between them. The CDR3 covers 13 residues. Germline CDR1 and CDR2: LNHDA and SQIVND (reference sequence). CDR3 nucleotide sequence: TGTGCCAGTAGGCGACAGAAGAACACTGAAGCTTTCTTT. It encodes CASRRQKNTEAFF.

V usage is TRBV19 and J usage is TRBJ1-1; no definite D call. Per germline, CDR1 LNHDA and CDR2 SQIVND (reference sequence). The length of the CDR3 is 14 residues. V was pared by 4 bases and J by 1 base, with 10 bases between. In DNA form, the CDR3 reads TGTGCCAGTAGTACGGCGGTTCAGAACACTGAAGCTTTCTTT. It translates to CASSTAVQNTEAFF.